These 10 T cell receptor beta chains were sequenced from one sample in a study of blood T cell repertoires in COVID-19. The repertoire was sequenced with immunoSEQ multiplex PCR; TCRdb's copy has only in-frame clones and lacks some. The sample includes under 35,000 clones, 88% of them seen just once. Sequencing was carried out using peripheral blood. The receptors were gathered from a human donor in a cohort sampled during active COVID-19.

The chain carries TRBV21-1 and TRBJ1-2; the DNA was not used to check the table's D call, TRBD1. TRBV21-1 is a known pseudogene. The CDR3 runs 13 residues. CDR3 sequence reads: CARRPGQGTGYTF. The DNA for the CDR3 is TGTGCCAGGCGGCCGGGACAGGGAACGGGCTACACCTTC.

J is TRBJ1-5 and V is TRBV6-5; D is unclear. This CDR3 region has 13 residues. Trimming shortened V by 6 bases and J by 1 base, and 7 bases separated the two germline ends. Germline CDR1 is MNHEY and CDR2 is SVGAGI. The CDR3 is CASRQASNQPQHF. CDR3 nucleotide sequence: TGTGCCAGCAGGCAGGCCAGCAATCAGCCCCAGCATTTT.

On this clone: The same CDR3 is also encoded by other DNA sequences in this sample. The rearrangement links TRBV4-1 to TRBJ2-7; 11 nucleotides agree with TRBD2. The CDR3 contains 18 residues. Per germline, CDR1 MGHRA and CDR2 YSYEKL. With V trimmed by 4 bases and J by 1 base, 12 bases remained unmatched. In nucleotides, the CDR3 is TGCGCCAGCAGCCTCCGGGCTAGCGGGGGGTTCTCTTCCTACGAGCAGTACTTC. Amino acid sequence: CASSLRASGGFSSYEQYF.

The CDR3 sequence is CASSWASGGTNEKLFF. The CDR3, as DNA: TGTGCCAGCAGCTGGGCCTCAGGGGGCACTAATGAAAAACTGTTTTTT. This chain uses TRBV28 with TRBJ1-4, with 8 bases matching TRBD1. Germline loops: CDR1 MDHEN, CDR2 SYDVKM. J gave up 2 bases and V 6 bases, and 8 bases lay outside the gene matches. The CDR3 length is 16 residues. Supplemented by reference TRBV28 and TRBJ1-4, the full variable domain reads DVKVTQSSRYLVKRTGEKVFLECVQDMDHENMFWYRQDPGLGLRLIYFSYDVKMKEKGDIPEGYSVSREKKERFSLILESASTNQTSMYLCASSWASGGTNEKLFFGSGTQLSVL.

The rearrangement uses TRBV19 and TRBJ2-3; TRBD1 is a possible D gene (6 bases). Trimming stripped 5 bases from V and 4 bases from J, with 13 bases between. This CDR3 is 14 amino acids long. Per germline, CDR1 LNHDA and CDR2 SQIVND (reference sequence). The CDR3 protein is CASSLGAGPDTQYF. Here the CDR3 DNA reads TGTGCCAGTAGTTTGGGGGCGGGCCCAGATACGCAGTATTTT.

The rearrangement joins TRBV7-9 to TRBJ2-5; perhaps TRBD1 as D (5 bases). CDR1 and CDR2 from the germline V gene are SEHNR and FQNEAQ (reference sequence). The CDR3 runs 16 residues. V was trimmed by 4 bases and J by 4 bases, leaving 19 bases between them. The CDR3 nucleotides are TGTGCCAGCAGCTCTAGGGGTGGGCAGGGCCCAGAGACCCAGTACTTC. This encodes CASSSRGGQGPETQYF.

The chain links TRBV11-2 to TRBJ1-1, with TRBD1 matching over 8 bases. Germline V lookup: CDR1 SGHAT, CDR2 FQNNGV. CDR3 length: 15 amino acids. Losses at the gene ends were 4 bases for V and 2 bases for J; bases not matched to a gene: 6. CDR3 amino acids: CASSSLTGGNTEAFF. The CDR3 DNA sequence: TGTGCCAGCAGCTCGTTAACAGGGGGAAACACTGAAGCTTTCTTT.

The rearrangement uses TRBV5-6 and TRBJ1-5; D ambiguous. V was cut by 0 bases and J by 4 bases, with 8 bases left in between. The CDR3 is 14 amino acids. Looked up from germline, CDR1 is SGHDT and CDR2 is YYEEEE. The CDR3, as DNA: TGTGCCAGCAGCTTGGGAGGCGGGAATCAGCCCCAGCATTTT. Amino acids: CASSLGGGNQPQHF.

The gene calls are TRBV7-9 and TRBJ2-2; 8 nucleotides align to TRBD1. The CDR3 length is 18 residues. V dropped 5 bases and J dropped 6; count of bases not matched to a gene: 17. Germline V lookup: CDR1 SEHNR, CDR2 FQNEAQ (reference sequence). The CDR3, as DNA: TGTGCCAGCAGCACGACAGGGGCCGGGACACTTTCGCCCGGGGAGCTGTTTTTT. This sequence encodes CASSTTGAGTLSPGELFF.

The rearrangement joins TRBV19 to TRBJ2-7; 10 positions match TRBD2. Germline loops: CDR1 LNHDA, CDR2 SQIVND (reference sequence). Trimming removed 5 bases from V and 2 bases from J; junction bases left unmatched: 3. The CDR3 runs 14 residues. The CDR3 DNA follows: TGTGCCAGTAGTGCAACTAGCGGGGCCTACGAGCAGTACTTC. This encodes CASSATSGAYEQYF.